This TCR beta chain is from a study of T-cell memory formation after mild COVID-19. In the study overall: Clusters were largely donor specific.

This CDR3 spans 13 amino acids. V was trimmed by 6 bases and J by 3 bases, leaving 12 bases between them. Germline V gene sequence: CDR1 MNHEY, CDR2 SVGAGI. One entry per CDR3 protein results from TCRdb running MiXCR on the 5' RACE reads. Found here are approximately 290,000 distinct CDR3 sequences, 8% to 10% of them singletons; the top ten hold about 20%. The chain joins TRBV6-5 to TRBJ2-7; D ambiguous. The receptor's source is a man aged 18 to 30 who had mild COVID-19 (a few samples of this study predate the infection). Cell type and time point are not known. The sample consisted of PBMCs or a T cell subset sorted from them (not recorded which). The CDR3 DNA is TGTGCCAGCAGAAGAACAGACATCTACGAGCAGTACTTC. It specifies CASRRTDIYEQYF.